Below are 2 T cell receptor beta chains sequenced from a single sample in a study of shared clonotypes between healthy human individuals. Profiling relied on immunoSEQ multiplex PCR, and the TCRdb table lists in-frame clones only, not all of them. The sample contains 2 million or so clones, 95% of which appear only once. The specimen sequenced was naive CD4+ T cells sorted from blood. Sample subset: CD45RA+ positively selected. The receptors shown here come from a man between 18 and 29 years old in good health.

This clone was seen more than once but under ten times. This chain links TRBV2 with TRBJ1-2; D unresolved. With 2 bases removed from V and 0 bases from J, the gap between germline ends came to 10 bases. Germline V lookup: CDR1 SNHLY, CDR2 FYNNEI. The CDR3 totals 15 residues. DNA for the CDR3: TGTGCCAGCAGTGAATCACATATCCCTAACTATGGCTACACCTTC. This gives the protein CASSESHIPNYGYTF.

This chain links TRBV29-1 with TRBJ2-1, with D uncertain. Germline V gene sequence: CDR1 SQVTM, CDR2 ANQGSEA. The V end lost 4 bases, the J end lost 5 bases, and 15 bases lay between the germline ends. CDR3 length: 14 amino acids. DNA for the CDR3: TGCAGCGTTGCGAAACTTCTAACTAACAATGAGCAGTTCTTC. Amino acids: CSVAKLLTNNEQFF.